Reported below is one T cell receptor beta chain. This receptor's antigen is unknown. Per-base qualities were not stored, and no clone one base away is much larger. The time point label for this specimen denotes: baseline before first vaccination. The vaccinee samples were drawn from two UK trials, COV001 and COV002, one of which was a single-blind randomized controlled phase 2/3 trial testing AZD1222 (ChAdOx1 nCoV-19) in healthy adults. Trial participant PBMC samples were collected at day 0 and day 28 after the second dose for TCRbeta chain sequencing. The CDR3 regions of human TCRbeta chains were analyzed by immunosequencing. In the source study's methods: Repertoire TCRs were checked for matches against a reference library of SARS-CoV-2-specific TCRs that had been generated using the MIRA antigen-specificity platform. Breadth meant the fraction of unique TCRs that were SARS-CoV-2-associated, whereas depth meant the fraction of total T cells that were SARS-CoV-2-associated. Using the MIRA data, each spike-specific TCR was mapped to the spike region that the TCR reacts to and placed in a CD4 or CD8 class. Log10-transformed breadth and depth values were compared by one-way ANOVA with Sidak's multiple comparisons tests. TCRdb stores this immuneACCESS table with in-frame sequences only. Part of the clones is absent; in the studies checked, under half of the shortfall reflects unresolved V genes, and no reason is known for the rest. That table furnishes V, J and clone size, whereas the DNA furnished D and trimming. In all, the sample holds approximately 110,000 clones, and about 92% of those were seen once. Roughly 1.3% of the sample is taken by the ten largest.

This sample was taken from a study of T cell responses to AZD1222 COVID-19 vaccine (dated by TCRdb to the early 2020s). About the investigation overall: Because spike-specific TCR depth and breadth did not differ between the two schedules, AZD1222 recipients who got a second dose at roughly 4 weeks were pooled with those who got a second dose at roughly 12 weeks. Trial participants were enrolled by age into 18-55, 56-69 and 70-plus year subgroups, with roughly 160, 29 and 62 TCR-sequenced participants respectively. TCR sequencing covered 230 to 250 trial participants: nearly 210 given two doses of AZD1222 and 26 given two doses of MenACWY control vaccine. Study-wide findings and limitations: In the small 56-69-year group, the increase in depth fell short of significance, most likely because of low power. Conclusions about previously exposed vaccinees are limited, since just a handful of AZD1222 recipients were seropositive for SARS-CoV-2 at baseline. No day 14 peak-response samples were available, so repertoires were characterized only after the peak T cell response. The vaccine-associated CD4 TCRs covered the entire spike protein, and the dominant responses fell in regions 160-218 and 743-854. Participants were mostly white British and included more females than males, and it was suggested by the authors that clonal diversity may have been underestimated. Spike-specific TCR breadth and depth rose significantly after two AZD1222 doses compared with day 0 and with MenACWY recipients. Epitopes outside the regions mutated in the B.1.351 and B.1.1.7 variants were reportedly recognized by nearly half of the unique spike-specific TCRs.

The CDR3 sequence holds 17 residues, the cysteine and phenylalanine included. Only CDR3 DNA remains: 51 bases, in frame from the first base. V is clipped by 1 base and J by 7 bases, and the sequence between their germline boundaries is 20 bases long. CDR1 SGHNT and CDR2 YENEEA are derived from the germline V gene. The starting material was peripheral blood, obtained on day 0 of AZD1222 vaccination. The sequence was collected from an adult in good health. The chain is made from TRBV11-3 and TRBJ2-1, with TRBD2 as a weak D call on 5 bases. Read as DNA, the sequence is TGTGCCAGCAGCTTAGGGGGTGGGATGTTCCGCGGGAATGAGCAGTTCTTC. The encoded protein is CASSLGGGMFRGNEQFF. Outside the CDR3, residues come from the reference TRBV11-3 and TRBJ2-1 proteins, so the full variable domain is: EAGVVQSPRYKIIEKKQPVAFWCNPISGHNTLYWYLQNLGQGPELLIRYENEEAVDDSQLPKDRFSAERLKGVDSTLKIQPAELGDSAVYLCASSLGGGMFRGNEQFFGPGTRLTVL.